This section outlines one T cell receptor beta chain sequence together with its context. Trimming took off 5 bases at V and 3 bases at J, with 17 bases between the two ends. This CDR3 has 15 amino acids. Per germline, CDR1 LNHNV and CDR2 YYDKDF (reference sequence). The sample is drawn from a study of blood T cell repertoires in COVID-19. Study overall: Samples representing acute and convalescent COVID-19 were sourced from the United States, Italy and Spain. PBMCs, B-cell-depleted T cells, or T cells provided the cDNA or gDNA that made up the material.

Authors' processing steps: From reference gene primer amplification, estimates of nucleated cell counts were derived. TCRdb keeps only in-frame clones here, not all; method: immunoSEQ multiplex PCR. The V and J calls and the clone size are those of that table, but D and trimming were determined from the DNA. Of under 300,000 clones listed, just over 85% are singletons. This TCR was sampled from a man aged 25 to 40 who had recovered from COVID-19. The gene calls are TRBV15 and TRBJ2-7; D possibly corresponds to TRBD1 (6 bases). Sequenced: peripheral blood. CDR3 nucleotide sequence: TGTGCCACCAGCGGAACCAGGGGTTCAATCTACGAGCAGTACTTC. Residues: CATSGTRGSIYEQYF.